These T cell receptor beta chains were read from a single sample in a study of T cell changes during pregnancy in multiple sclerosis. Libraries were prepared by immunoSEQ multiplex PCR; TCRdb keeps only in-frame clonotypes and omits some of them. The sample lists about 80,000 clones, about 92% occurring once. This sample comprised peripheral blood, obtained before pregnancy. These receptors were taken from a female donor with multiple sclerosis, enrolled in a pregnancy study. The CDR3 runs from the conserved cysteine through the conserved F or W. The order of the fields is clone size, D gene, J gene, V gene, CDR3 protein, CDR3 DNA. D genes are given only for firm matches. Rows may omit the clone size; those that give it use once, few, many or a size class.

.	.	TRBJ1-3	TRBV13	CASTLSREAGNTIYF	TGTGCCAGCACCCTCTCTCGGGAGGCCGGAAACACCATATATTTT
.	.	TRBJ1-2	TRBV6-6	CASSTQGNYGYTF	TGTGCCAGCAGTACACAGGGAAACTATGGCTACACCTTC
once	TRBD1	TRBJ1-5	TRBV2	CASNRGQGPSQPQHF	TGTGCCAGCAACCGGGGACAGGGGCCTTCGCAGCCCCAGCATTTT
.	.	TRBJ1-5	TRBV23-1	CASSQSPSSQHF	TGCGCCAGCAGTCAATCCCCTTCGAGCCAGCATTTT
.	.	TRBJ2-7	TRBV12-1	CASSFACGRRGGYEQYF	TGTGCCAGCAGCTTTGCGTGTGGCCGTAGGGGAGGGTACGAGCAGTACTTC
.	.	TRBJ1-3	TRBV29-1	CSVEDPGSNSGNTIYF	TGCAGCGTTGAAGATCCGGGGTCGAACTCTGGAAACACCATATATTTT
.	TRBD2	TRBJ2-1	TRBV5-1	CASSLEATSGGYNEQFF	TGCGCCAGCAGCTTGGAGGCGACTAGCGGGGGGTACAATGAGCAGTTCTTC
.	.	TRBJ1-5	TRBV7-8	CASSLAQTTGVGNQPQHF	TGTGCCAGCAGCTTAGCCCAAACCACAGGCGTCGGAAATCAGCCCCAGCATTTT
.	TRBD1	TRBJ2-7	TRBV7-3	CASSAGTDLSSYEQYF	TGTGCCAGCAGCGCTGGGACAGACCTCTCTTCCTACGAGCAGTACTTC
.	TRBD1	TRBJ1-2	TRBV2	CASSEGRAGGFYGYTF	TGTGCCAGCAGTGAAGGGAGGGCAGGGGGGTTTTATGGCTACACCTTC
.	.	TRBJ1-1	TRBV6-1	CASSYQTEAFF	TGTGCCAGCAGTTATCAGACTGAAGCTTTCTTT
.	.	TRBJ2-5	TRBV5-4	CASSPTIKETQYF	TGTGCCAGCAGCCCGACAATAAAAGAGACCCAGTACTTC
.	TRBD2	TRBJ2-5	TRBV5-1	CASSPPGGETQYF	TGCGCCAGCAGCCCGCCGGGGGGGGAGACCCAGTACTTC
.	.	TRBJ2-7	TRBV10-2	CASRRQSGDEQYF	TGCGCCAGCAGAAGACAGTCAGGCGACGAGCAGTACTTC
.	TRBD2	TRBJ2-7	TRBV13	CASSLRGTSGYEQYF	TGTGCCAGCAGCCTCCGCGGGACTAGCGGATACGAGCAGTACTTC
.	.	TRBJ2-2	TRBV9	CASSVELSGLNTGELFF	TGTGCCAGCAGCGTAGAGTTAAGCGGGTTGAACACCGGGGAGCTGTTTTTT
.	.	TRBJ2-3	TRBV19	CASNAGITDTQYF	TGTGCCAGTAATGCGGGCATCACAGATACGCAGTATTTT
.	TRBD1	TRBJ1-1	TRBV5-1	CASSLGQGATEAFF	TGCGCCAGCAGCTTGGGACAGGGGGCCACTGAAGCTTTCTTT
.	.	TRBJ2-1	TRBV13	CASSVDLPEQFF	TGTGCCAGCAGCGTAGACTTACCCGAGCAGTTCTTC
.	TRBD2	TRBJ2-1	TRBV7-2	CASSLSRLAGGSSYNEQFF	TGTGCCAGCAGCTTAAGCCGACTAGCGGGGGGAAGCTCCTACAATGAGCAGTTCTTC
.	TRBD1	TRBJ2-2	TRBV7-8	CASSLPGQGNTGELFF	TGTGCCAGCAGCTTACCGGGACAGGGTAACACCGGGGAGCTGTTTTTT
.	TRBD2	TRBJ2-1	TRBV4-2	CASSQDWASGGAHEQFF	TGTGCCAGCAGCCAAGATTGGGCTAGCGGGGGGGCACATGAGCAGTTCTTC
.	.	TRBJ2-4	TRBV6-1	CASSERDWGKNIQYF	TGTGCCAGCAGTGAGCGGGATTGGGGTAAAAACATTCAGTACTTC
.	.	TRBJ1-3	TRBV15	CATSSFNSRSGNTIYF	TGTGCCACCAGCAGTTTCAACAGCCGCTCTGGAAACACCATATATTTT
few	.	TRBJ1-1	TRBV7-9	CASSPGRQGAFF	TGTGCCAGCAGCCCGGGGAGGCAGGGAGCTTTCTTT
.	.	TRBJ2-7	TRBV14	CASSQGRGEVYEQYF	TGTGCCAGCAGCCAAGGGAGAGGGGAGGTCTACGAGCAGTACTTC
.	.	TRBJ1-5	TRBV19	CASSISWGTGNQPQHF	TGTGCCAGTAGTATCTCCTGGGGAACAGGGAATCAGCCCCAGCATTTT
.	.	TRBJ2-7	TRBV5-6	CASSPGNYEQYF	TGTGCCAGCAGCCCGGGGAACTACGAGCAGTACTTC